This record concerns one TCR beta chain sequence. CDR1 SGHNT and CDR2 YENEEA come from the germline V gene. Between the trimmed V and J ends, which lost 1 base and 6 bases, there was a span of 16 bases. The CDR3 loop spans 15 amino acids. This sample stems from a study of technical replicates of blood from several donors. The protocol was immunoSEQ multiplex PCR, while the TCRdb copy is restricted to in-frame clones and leaves out a portion. The repertoire consists of about 44,000 clones, with over 95% occurring once and the leading ten covering roughly 0.39%. This TCR was sampled from a human donor in good health. The chain joins TRBV11-3 to TRBJ2-7; a weak D match, TRBD1 (6 bases). Sequencing was done on a sample of T cells isolated from PBMCs. The CDR3 is CASSLAETGWSEQYF. Here the CDR3 DNA reads TGTGCCAGCAGCTTAGCAGAAACAGGGTGGAGCGAGCAGTACTTC.